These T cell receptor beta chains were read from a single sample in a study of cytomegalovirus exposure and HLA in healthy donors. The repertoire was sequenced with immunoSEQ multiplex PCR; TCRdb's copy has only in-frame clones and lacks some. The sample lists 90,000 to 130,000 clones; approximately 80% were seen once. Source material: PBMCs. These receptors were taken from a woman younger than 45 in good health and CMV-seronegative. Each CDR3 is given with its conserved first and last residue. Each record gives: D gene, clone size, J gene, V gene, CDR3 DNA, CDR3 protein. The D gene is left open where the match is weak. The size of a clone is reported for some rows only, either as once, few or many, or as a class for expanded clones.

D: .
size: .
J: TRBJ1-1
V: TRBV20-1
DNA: TGCAGCCTACCTGGTAACACTGAAGCTTTCTTT
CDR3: CSLPGNTEAFF

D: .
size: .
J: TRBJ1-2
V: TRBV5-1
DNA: TGCGCCAGCAGCTTGGCGGCAGGCTATGGCTACACCTTC
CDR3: CASSLAAGYGYTF

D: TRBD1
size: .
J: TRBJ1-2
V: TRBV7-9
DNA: TGTGCCAGCAGCTTTATAGGGGGCCATGGCTACACCTTC
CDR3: CASSFIGGHGYTF

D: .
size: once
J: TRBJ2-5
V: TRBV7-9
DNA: TGTGCCAGCAGCTTGGGCAGAGAGTACCAAGAGACCCAGTACTTC
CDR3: CASSLGREYQETQYF

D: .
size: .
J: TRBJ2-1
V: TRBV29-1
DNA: TGCAGCGTTGAGGACCCCGGGAGAGGGCCAAATGAGCAGTTCTTC
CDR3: CSVEDPGRGPNEQFF

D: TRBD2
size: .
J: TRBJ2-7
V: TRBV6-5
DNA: TGTGCCAGCAGCTTAGCGGGAGGGCCCTCCTACGAGCAGTACTTC
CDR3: CASSLAGGPSYEQYF

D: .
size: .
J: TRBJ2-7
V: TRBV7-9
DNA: TGTGCCAGCAGCCCGGACTTATCACCCTACGAGCAGTACTTC
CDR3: CASSPDLSPYEQYF

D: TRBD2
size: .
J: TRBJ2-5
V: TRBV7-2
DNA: TGTGCCAGCAGCTTTCAGCGGGGGGGCCCCGAGACCCAGTACTTC
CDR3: CASSFQRGGPETQYF

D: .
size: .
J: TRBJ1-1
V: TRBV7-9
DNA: TGTGCCAGCAGCTTTGGTGGGGAGCGGGTGTCCACTGAAGCTTTCTTT
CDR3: CASSFGGERVSTEAFF

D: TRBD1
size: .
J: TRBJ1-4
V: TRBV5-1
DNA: TGCGCCAGCAGCATGATCGGACAGGCCCCTAATGAAAAACTGTTTTTT
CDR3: CASSMIGQAPNEKLFF

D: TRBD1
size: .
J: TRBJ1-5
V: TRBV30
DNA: TGTGCCTGGAGTTCAGGGACAGGGGGCTTGGATCAGCCCCAGCATTTT
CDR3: CAWSSGTGGLDQPQHF

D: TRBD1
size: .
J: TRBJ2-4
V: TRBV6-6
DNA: TGTGCCAGCAGTTACGGGGGACAGGGGACGATAAACATTCAGTACTTC
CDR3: CASSYGGQGTINIQYF

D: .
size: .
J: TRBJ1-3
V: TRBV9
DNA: TGTGCCAGCAGCGTAGGGGGCAGATCTACTGGAAACACCATATATTTT
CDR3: CASSVGGRSTGNTIYF

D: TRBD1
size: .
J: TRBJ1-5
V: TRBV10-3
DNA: TGTGCCATCAGTTCAGACAGGGTCGGGGGTCAGCCCCAGCATTTT
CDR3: CAISSDRVGGQPQHF

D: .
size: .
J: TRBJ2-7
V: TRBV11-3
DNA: TGTGCCAGCAGCTTAATAAAAGCTAACCCCTACGAGCAGTACTTC
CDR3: CASSLIKANPYEQYF

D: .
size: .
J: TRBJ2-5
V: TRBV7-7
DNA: TGTGCTAGCAGTCCCGGGGGACGCAAGCTTCACGAAGAGACCCAGTACTTC
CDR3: CASSPGGRKLHEETQYF

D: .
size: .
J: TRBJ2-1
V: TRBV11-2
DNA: TGTGCCAGCAGGATCATGAGTGAGCAGTTCTTC
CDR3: CASRIMSEQFF

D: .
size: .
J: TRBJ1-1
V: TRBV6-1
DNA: TGTGCCAGCATTAAGCTTGGGAACACTGAAGCTTTCTTT
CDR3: CASIKLGNTEAFF

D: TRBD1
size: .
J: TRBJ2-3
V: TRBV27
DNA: TGTGCCAGCAGTCCAAGGACAGGGCTGACAGATACGCAGTATTTT
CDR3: CASSPRTGLTDTQYF

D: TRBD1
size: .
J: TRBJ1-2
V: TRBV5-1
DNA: TGCGCCAGCACCCGGACAGGGAGGGACGGCTACACCTTC
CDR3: CASTRTGRDGYTF

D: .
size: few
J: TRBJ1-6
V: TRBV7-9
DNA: TGTGCCAGCAGCTCTCCTTTATTGACAGAATATAATTCACCCCTCCACTTT
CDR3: CASSSPLLTEYNSPLHF

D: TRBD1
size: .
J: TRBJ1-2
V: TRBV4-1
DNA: TGCGCCAGCAGCCTCAGCATGGTTGACAGGGAGTGGCATGGCTACACCTTC
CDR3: CASSLSMVDREWHGYTF

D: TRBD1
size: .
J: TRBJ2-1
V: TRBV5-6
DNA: TGTGCCAGCAGCTTGGCGGCGGGACAGGGAACCCATGAGCAGTTCTTC
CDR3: CASSLAAGQGTHEQFF

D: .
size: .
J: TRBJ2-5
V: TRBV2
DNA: TGTGCCAGCACCTCACCCCCGAGTACCCAGTACTTC
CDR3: CASTSPPSTQYF

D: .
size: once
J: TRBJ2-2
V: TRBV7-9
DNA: TGTGCCAGCAGCTTAGGTTTGGCAGGAACCGGGGAGCTGTTTTTT
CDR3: CASSLGLAGTGELFF

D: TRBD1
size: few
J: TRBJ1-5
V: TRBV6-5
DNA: TGTGCCAGCAGATCCGACAGGGGGGGTAATCAGCCCCAGCATTTT
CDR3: CASRSDRGGNQPQHF

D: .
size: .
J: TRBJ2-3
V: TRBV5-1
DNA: TGCGCCAGCTCCCGGGGTCCTTATCAAACCGGAGATACGCAGTATTTT
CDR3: CASSRGPYQTGDTQYF

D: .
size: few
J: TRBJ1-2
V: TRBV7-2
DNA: TGTGCCAGCAGCTTAGCGTTCCCGGGATCCTATGGCTACACCTTC
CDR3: CASSLAFPGSYGYTF

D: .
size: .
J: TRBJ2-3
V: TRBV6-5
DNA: TGTGCCAGCAGTTATCGTACAGGACGTGGAGATACGCAGTATTTT
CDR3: CASSYRTGRGDTQYF

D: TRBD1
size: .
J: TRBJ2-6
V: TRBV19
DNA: TGTGCCTCAAGATCCCTGACAGGGAATCTGGCCAACGTCCTGACTTTC
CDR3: CASRSLTGNLANVLTF